This is a list of T cell receptor beta chains from one sample in a study of cytomegalovirus exposure and HLA in healthy donors. Using immunoSEQ multiplex PCR, the repertoire was profiled, and TCRdb retains in-frame clones only, with some absent. Among 90,000 to 120,000 clones listed, 81% were seen once. Sequences were obtained from PBMCs. Receptor source: a man aged 25 to 45 in good health and CMV-seronegative. Both conserved end residues are part of each CDR3. Fields, in order: V gene, J gene, clone size, CDR3 protein. A clone size is listed for some rows: how often the clone was seen (once, few, many), or a class if it is expanded.

v_call: TRBV19; j_call: TRBJ2-7; clone_size: few; cdr3_aa: CASSIQGHYSYEQYF
v_call: TRBV30; j_call: TRBJ1-1; clone_size: .; cdr3_aa: CAWNRGGDTEAFF
v_call: TRBV10-1; j_call: TRBJ1-1; clone_size: .; cdr3_aa: CASMRDRGNTEAFF
v_call: TRBV6-5; j_call: TRBJ2-1; clone_size: .; cdr3_aa: CASSLRGGRGSEQFF
v_call: TRBV4-2; j_call: TRBJ1-4; clone_size: .; cdr3_aa: CASSQDRRGNEKLFF
v_call: TRBV6-5; j_call: TRBJ2-7; clone_size: .; cdr3_aa: CASSYSNRGAYEQYF
v_call: TRBV5-1; j_call: TRBJ1-2; clone_size: .; cdr3_aa: CASSPGTEYGYTF
v_call: TRBV29-1; j_call: TRBJ2-3; clone_size: .; cdr3_aa: CSGGQGATDTQYF
v_call: TRBV2; j_call: TRBJ2-7; clone_size: once; cdr3_aa: CASRLLVEQYF
v_call: TRBV7-8; j_call: TRBJ2-1; clone_size: once; cdr3_aa: CASSSAVSNEQFF
v_call: TRBV19; j_call: TRBJ2-7; clone_size: .; cdr3_aa: CASSIGGREQYF
v_call: TRBV10-1; j_call: TRBJ2-1; clone_size: .; cdr3_aa: CASRPGTGGDNEQFF
v_call: TRBV5-1; j_call: TRBJ2-1; clone_size: few; cdr3_aa: CASSLGLAGGLDEQFF
v_call: TRBV25-1; j_call: TRBJ2-7; clone_size: .; cdr3_aa: CANRVGGRTSVRYEQYF
v_call: TRBV2; j_call: TRBJ1-2; clone_size: .; cdr3_aa: CASSVGSGTKNYGYTF
v_call: TRBV9; j_call: TRBJ2-1; clone_size: .; cdr3_aa: CASNPQGGGGLYNEQFF
v_call: TRBV6-5; j_call: TRBJ1-1; clone_size: .; cdr3_aa: CASRGDRAMNTEAFF